This TCR beta chain originates from a study of blood T cell repertoires in COVID-19 (dated by TCRdb to 2018 to 2021). For context, the study as a whole: Collaborator samples came from the United States, Italy and Spain and covered acute and convalescent phases of COVID-19. HLA class I and class II types, where available, came from metadata supplied by the sample provider rather than from assay-based typing. Nearly every sample came with metadata listing a de-identified subject ID, COVID-19 status, age in years and sex. Samples were obtained from the ongoing ImmuneRACE study (first 160 participants) and from approximately 1,200 subjects provided by 6 global collaborators. Deeply sampled blood TCRbeta repertoires from subjects exposed to, actively infected with, or recovered from COVID-19 were included in the dataset. A freely available public database, intended as a resource for researchers studying the immune response to SARS-CoV-2, is where the repertoires were released. The prospective study material was composed of cDNA or gDNA derived from T cells, B-cell-depleted T cells, or PBMCs. The full study reports these points: Clinical and demographic metadata were provided uncurated, with the amount varying by source and participant.

The immunoSEQ Assay, a bias-controlled multiplex PCR, was used to amplify TCRbeta CDR3 regions from genomic DNA. Concerning the study's data processing: The number of nucleated cells in each sample was estimated from the amplification of reference gene primers within the assay. To quantify the absolute abundance of each unique TCRbeta CDR3 rearrangement, sequence reads were collapsed and filtered. For each sample, productive Simpson clonality was calculated as the square root of Simpson's diversity index over productive rearrangements. TCRdb's version of the immuneACCESS table is confined to in-frame rearrangements and falls short of the full clone set. An unresolved V gene accounts for under half of the shortfall where checked; the remainder is of unknown origin. V, J and clone size are those of that table, while D and trimming were read from the DNA. Present in this sample are approximately 150,000 clones, approximately 91% of which were seen just once. The top ten hold approximately 4.6% of the sample.

Points on this clone: No cognate antigen has been identified for it. Base qualities are not provided; no much larger clone lies one nucleotide away.

One collaborating source in Seattle enrolled patients during active infection and followed them longitudinally through the course of disease. Collaborating institutions collected whole blood in K2EDTA tubes following their own protocols. For TCRbeta analysis, collaborator samples were shipped as frozen whole blood, as isolated PBMCs, or as DNA extracted from either sample type. The CDR3, from cysteine to phenylalanine, totals 17 residues. The DNA shown is the 51-base CDR3, in frame from base 1. The germline V gene specifies KGHSH as CDR1 and LQKENI as CDR2. Unmatched junction bases come to 8, with V trimmed by 6 bases and J by 0 bases.

This clonotype was sampled from a man aged 18 to 29 with COVID-19, enrolled during active disease. Material: peripheral blood. The V and J genes are TRBV18 and TRBJ1-3, and 10 junctional nucleotides match TRBD1. The DNA is as follows: TGTGCCAGCTCCAAACCGACAGGGGGCAGCTCTGGAAACACCATATATTTT. Its product reads: CASSKPTGGSSGNTIYF.